This T cell receptor (beta chain) was obtained from a study of STAT5B mutations in CD4+ large granular lymphocyte leukemia (dated by TCRdb to the early 2020s). Looking at the study overall: Among healthy controls, the CDR3 'QG' motif was associated with a particular HLA allele. The study compared the TCRbeta repertoires of patients with CD4+ T-cell large granular lymphocyte leukemia against the TCRbeta repertoires of healthy blood donors. Flow cytometry on FACSCanto II or FACSVerse showed that the purified fractions were more than 95% pure among lymphocytes.

TCRbeta rearrangements were sequenced from genomic DNA using the immunoSEQ assay at survey resolution. Processing in the source paper ran as follows. A lowest detectable productive clonotype frequency of 2.59 x 10-5 was observed in the TCR sequencing data. Analyses included only productive TCRbeta rearrangements, meaning complete and in-frame sequences. Sample clonality was computed as Simpson clonality in the immunoSEQ Analyzer version 3.0. Clones were categorized by frequency as very rare, small, medium, large (1-20%) or hyperexpanded (>20%). Generation probabilities were estimated with OLGA 1.2.3, V-gene circos plots were made with VDJtools, specificities were searched in VDJdb, and CDR3 motifs were identified with GLIPH. TCRdb took this table from immuneACCESS and kept in-frame rearrangements with V and J called. Such tables lack part of the clones; where checked against another copy, unresolved V genes explain under half of the gap, and the rest is unexplained. V and J calls and clone size are as listed in that table; D and trimming were resolved from the DNA. Across this sample there are around 32,000 clones, with around 71% seen only once. The leading ten clones occupy roughly 0.48% of the sample.

Beyond this particular receptor, the publication reports: Greater clonality appeared to be present in CD4-sorted patient repertoires than in healthy CD4+ repertoires, and the difference was retained after the putative leukemic clones were removed. Main leukemic clonotypes were private to each patient, although under 30% appeared at low frequency in other patients' non-leukemic repertoires. The data were not HLA-matched, and the relatively small sample size could explain the higher clonality seen in CD4+ compared with CD8+ T-LGLL.

This clone was picked up one time. No cognate antigen has been identified for it. No quality values exist for individual bases; no much larger clone is one base distant. Healthy controls were some 34 blood donors whose buffy coats came from the Finnish Red Cross blood service. All TCR-sequenced material derived from peripheral blood: patient blood samples and healthy donor buffy coats. Peripheral blood mononuclear cells were isolated by Ficoll-Hypaque gradient centrifugation. CD4+ cells were purified magnetically from the buffy coats of healthy controls. The Gentra Puregene Cell and Tissue kit was used for genomic DNA extraction, and quantification was performed on a Qubit 2.0 fluorometer. The TCR originated in a human donor in good health. The specimen was CD4+ T cells from blood buffy coats.

The CDR3: CAITTGAEGGYTF. The DNA reads as follows: TGTGCCATCACTACCGGGGCGGAGGGGGGCTACACCTTC. This sequence uses TRBV10-3 and TRBJ1-2, with TRBD1 as a weak D call on 5 bases. Its CDR3 holds 13 amino acids, cysteine through phenylalanine. The sequence is cut down to CDR3 DNA, 39 bases in frame from base 1. CDR1 is given as ENHRY and CDR2 as SYGVKD, both from the germline V gene. V is reduced by 7 bases and J by 8 bases, leaving a spacing of 17 bases between them.